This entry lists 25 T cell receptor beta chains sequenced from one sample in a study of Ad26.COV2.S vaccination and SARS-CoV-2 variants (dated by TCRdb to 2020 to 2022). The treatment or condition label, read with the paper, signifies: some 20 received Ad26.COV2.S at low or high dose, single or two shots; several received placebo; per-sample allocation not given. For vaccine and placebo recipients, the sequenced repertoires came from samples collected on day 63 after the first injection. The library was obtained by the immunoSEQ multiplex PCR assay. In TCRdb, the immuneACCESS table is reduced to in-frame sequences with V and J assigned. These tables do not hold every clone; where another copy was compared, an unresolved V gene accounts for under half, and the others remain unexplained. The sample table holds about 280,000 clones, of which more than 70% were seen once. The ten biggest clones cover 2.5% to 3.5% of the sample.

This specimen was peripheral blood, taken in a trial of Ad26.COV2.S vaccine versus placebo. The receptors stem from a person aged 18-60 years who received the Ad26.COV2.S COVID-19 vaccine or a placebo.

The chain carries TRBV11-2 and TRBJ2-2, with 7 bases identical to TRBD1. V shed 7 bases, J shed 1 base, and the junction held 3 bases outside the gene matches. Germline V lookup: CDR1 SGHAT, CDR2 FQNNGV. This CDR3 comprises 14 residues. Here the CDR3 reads CASTRQGNTGELFF. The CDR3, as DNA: TGTGCCAGCACGAGACAGGGGAACACCGGGGAGCTGTTTTTT. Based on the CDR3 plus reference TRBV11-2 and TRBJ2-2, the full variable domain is EAGVAQSPRYKIIEKRQSVAFWCNPISGHATLYWYQQILGQGPKLLIQFQNNGVVDDSQLPKDRFSAERLKGVDSTLKIQPAKLEDSAVYLCASTRQGNTGELFFGEGSRLTVL.

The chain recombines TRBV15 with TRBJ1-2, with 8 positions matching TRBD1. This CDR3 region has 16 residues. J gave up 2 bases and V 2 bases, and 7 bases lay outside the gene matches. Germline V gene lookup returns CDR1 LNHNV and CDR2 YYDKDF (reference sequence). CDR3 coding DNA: TGTGCCACCAGCAGATTCCCGGGACAGGACAACTATGGCTACACCTTC. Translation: CATSRFPGQDNYGYTF.

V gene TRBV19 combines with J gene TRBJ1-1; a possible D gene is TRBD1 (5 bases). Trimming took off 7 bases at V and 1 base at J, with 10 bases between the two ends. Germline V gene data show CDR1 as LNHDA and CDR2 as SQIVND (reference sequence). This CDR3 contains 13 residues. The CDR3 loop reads CASKKGENTEAFF. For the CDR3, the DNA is TGTGCCAGTAAGAAAGGGGAGAACACTGAAGCTTTCTTT.

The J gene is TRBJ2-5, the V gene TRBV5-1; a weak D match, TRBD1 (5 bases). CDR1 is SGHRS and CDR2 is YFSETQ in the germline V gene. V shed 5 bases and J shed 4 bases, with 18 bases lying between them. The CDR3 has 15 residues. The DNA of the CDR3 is TGCGCCAGCAGTCCAGGGCCTTCCCCCCCAGAGACCCAGTACTTC. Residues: CASSPGPSPPETQYF.

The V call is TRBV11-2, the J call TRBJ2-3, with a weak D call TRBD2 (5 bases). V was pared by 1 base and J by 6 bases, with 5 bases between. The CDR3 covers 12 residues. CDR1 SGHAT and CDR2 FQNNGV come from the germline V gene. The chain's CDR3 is CASSLGEDTQYF. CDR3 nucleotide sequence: TGTGCCAGCAGCTTAGGGGAGGATACGCAGTATTTT. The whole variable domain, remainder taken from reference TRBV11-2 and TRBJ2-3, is EAGVAQSPRYKIIEKRQSVAFWCNPISGHATLYWYQQILGQGPKLLIQFQNNGVVDDSQLPKDRFSAERLKGVDSTLKIQPAKLEDSAVYLCASSLGEDTQYFGPGTRLTVL.

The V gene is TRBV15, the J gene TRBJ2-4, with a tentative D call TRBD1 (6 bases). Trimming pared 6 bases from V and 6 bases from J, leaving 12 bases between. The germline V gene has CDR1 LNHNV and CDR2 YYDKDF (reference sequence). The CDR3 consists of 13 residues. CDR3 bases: TGTGCCACCAGTTTGGACAGTTCAAACATTCAGTACTTC. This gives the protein CATSLDSSNIQYF. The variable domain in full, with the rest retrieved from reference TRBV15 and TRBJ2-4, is DAMVIQNPRYQVTQFGKPVTLSCSQTLNHNVMYWYQQKSSQAPKLLFHYYDKDFNNEADTPDNFQSRRPNTSFCFLDIRSPGLGDTAMYLCATSLDSSNIQYFGAGTRLSVL.

The DNA of the CDR3 is TGTGCCAGCAGCCGAGCTAGCGGAGCAACCGGGGAGCTGTTTTTT. It codes for CASSRASGATGELFF. The chain uses TRBV5-4 and TRBJ2-2; 7 nucleotides match TRBD2. J lost 5 bases, V lost 4 bases, and 8 bases had no gene match. The CDR3 has 15 amino acids. The germline gives CDR1 SGHNT, CDR2 YYREEE (reference sequence).

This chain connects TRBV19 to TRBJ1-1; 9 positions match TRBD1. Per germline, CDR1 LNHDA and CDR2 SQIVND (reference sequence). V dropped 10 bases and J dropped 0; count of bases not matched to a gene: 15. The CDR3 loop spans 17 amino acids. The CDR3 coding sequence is TGTGCCAAGACCGTTGTGTGGGACAGGGAATTGAACACTGAAGCTTTCTTT. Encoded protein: CAKTVVWDRELNTEAFF.

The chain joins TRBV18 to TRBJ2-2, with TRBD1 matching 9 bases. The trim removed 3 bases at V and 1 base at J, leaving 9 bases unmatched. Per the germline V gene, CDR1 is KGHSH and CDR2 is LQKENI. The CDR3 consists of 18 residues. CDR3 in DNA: TGTGCCAGCTCACCCGGCACACAGGGGGCGTGGAACACCGGGGAGCTGTTTTTT. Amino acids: CASSPGTQGAWNTGELFF.

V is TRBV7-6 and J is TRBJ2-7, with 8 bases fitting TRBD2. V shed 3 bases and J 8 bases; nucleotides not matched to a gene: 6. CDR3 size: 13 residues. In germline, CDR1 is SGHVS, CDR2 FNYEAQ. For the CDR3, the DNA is TGTGCCAGCAGCTTCCCTCTAGCGGGCCAGCAGTACTTC. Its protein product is CASSFPLAGQQYF.

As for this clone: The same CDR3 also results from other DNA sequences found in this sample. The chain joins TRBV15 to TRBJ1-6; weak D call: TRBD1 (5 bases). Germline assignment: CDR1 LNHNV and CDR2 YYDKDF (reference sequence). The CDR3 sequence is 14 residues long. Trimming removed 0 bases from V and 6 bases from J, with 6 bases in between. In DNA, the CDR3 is TGTGCCACCAGCAGAGATAGGGGTAATTCACCCCTCCACTTT. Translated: CATSRDRGNSPLHF.

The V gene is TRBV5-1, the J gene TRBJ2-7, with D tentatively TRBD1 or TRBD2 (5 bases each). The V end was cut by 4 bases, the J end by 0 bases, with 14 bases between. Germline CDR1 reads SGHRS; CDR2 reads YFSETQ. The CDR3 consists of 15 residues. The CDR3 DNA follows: TGCGCCAGCAGCGTAGGGGACCTGAGCTCCTACGAGCAGTACTTC. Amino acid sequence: CASSVGDLSSYEQYF.

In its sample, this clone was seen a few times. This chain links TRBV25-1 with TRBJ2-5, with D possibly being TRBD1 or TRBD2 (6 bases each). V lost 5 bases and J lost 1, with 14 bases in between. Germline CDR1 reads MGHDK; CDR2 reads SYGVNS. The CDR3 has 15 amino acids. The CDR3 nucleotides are TGTGCCAGCAGTAGGTTGGGGGGCACCCAAGAGACCCAGTACTTC. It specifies CASSRLGGTQETQYF.

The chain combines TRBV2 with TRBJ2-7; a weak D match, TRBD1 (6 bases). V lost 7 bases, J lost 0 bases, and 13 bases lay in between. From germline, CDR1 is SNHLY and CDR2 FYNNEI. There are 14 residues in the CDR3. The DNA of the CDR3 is TGTGCCAGCAACGTAGGGGACAACTCCTACGAGCAGTACTTC. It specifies CASNVGDNSYEQYF.

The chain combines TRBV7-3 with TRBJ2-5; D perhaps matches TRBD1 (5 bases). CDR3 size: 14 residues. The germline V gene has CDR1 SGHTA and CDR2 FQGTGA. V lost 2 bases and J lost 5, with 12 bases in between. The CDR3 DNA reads TGTGCCAGCAGCTTAGCCAGGGTTGAGGAGACCCAGTACTTC. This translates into CASSLARVEETQYF.

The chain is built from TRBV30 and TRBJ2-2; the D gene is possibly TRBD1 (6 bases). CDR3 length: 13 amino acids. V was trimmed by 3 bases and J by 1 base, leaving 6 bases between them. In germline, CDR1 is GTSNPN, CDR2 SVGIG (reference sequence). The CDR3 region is CAWRGGNTGELFF. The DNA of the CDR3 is TGTGCCTGGAGAGGGGGGAACACCGGGGAGCTGTTTTTT.

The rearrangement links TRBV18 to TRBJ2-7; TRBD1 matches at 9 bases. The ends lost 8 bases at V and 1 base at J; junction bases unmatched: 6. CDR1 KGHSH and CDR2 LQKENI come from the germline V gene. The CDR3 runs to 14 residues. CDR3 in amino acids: CASGPGTGSYEQYF. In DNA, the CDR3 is TGTGCCAGCGGTCCCGGGACAGGGTCCTACGAGCAGTACTTC.

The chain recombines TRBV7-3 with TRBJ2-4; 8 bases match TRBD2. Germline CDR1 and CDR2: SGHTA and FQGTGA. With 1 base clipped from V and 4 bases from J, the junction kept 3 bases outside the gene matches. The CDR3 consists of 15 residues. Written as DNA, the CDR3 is TGTGCCAGCAGCTTAAAAGCGGGGGCGAAAAACATTCAGTACTTC. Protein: CASSLKAGAKNIQYF.

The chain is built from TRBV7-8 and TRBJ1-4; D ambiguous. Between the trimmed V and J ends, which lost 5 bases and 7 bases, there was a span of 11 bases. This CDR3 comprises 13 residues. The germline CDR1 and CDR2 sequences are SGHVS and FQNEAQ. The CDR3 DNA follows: TGTGCCAGCAGCAGATCCGCGGGTGAAAAACTGTTTTTT. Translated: CASSRSAGEKLFF.

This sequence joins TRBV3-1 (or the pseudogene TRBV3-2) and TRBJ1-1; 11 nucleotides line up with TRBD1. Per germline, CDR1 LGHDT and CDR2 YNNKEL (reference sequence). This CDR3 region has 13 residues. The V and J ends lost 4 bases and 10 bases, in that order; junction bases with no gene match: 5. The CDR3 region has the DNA TGTGCCAGCAGCCTGGGACAGGGGGGTCGAGCTTTCTTT. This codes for CASSLGQGGRAFF.

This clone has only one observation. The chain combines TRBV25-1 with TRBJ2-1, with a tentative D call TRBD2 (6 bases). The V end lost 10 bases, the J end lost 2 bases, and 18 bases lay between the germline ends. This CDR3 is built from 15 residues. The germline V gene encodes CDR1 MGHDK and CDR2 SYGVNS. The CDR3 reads CATPLWRDTYNEQFF. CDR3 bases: TGTGCCACGCCTTTATGGCGGGATACCTACAATGAGCAGTTCTTC.

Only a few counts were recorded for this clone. CDR3 region: CASSTRTGGNYEQYF. The CDR3 DNA sequence: TGTGCCAGTAGTACCCGGACAGGGGGGAACTACGAGCAGTACTTC. This chain joins TRBV19 and TRBJ2-7; 10 nucleotides agree with TRBD1. This CDR3 is 15 amino acids long. Germline lookup yields CDR1 LNHDA and CDR2 SQIVND (reference sequence). Trimming removed 4 bases from V and 3 bases from J; junction bases left unmatched: 6. Complete variable domain (other parts from reference TRBV19 and TRBJ2-7): DGGITQSPKYLFRKEGQNVTLSCEQNLNHDAMYWYRQDPGQGLRLIYYSQIVNDFQKGDIAEGYSVSREKKESFPLTVTSAQKNPTAFYLCASSTRTGGNYEQYFGPGTRLTVT.

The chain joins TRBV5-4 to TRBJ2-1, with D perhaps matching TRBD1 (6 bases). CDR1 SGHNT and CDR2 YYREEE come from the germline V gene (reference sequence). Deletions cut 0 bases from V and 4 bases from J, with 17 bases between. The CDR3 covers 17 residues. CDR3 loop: CASSLAMGAGRYNEQFF. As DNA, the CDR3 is TGTGCCAGCAGCTTGGCCATGGGGGCAGGTCGGTACAATGAGCAGTTCTTC.

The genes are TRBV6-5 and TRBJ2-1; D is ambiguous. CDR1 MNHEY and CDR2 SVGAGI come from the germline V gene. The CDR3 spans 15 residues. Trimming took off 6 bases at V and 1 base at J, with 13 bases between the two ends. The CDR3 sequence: CASRVGLGSYNEQFF. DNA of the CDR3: TGTGCCAGCAGGGTGGGCCTTGGGTCCTACAATGAGCAGTTCTTC.

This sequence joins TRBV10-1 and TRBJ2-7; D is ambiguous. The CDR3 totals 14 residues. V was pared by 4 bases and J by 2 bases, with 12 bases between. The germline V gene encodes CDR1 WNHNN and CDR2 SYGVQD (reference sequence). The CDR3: CASSASRDTYEQYF. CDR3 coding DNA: TGCGCCAGCAGTGCGTCTAGAGATACCTACGAGCAGTACTTC.